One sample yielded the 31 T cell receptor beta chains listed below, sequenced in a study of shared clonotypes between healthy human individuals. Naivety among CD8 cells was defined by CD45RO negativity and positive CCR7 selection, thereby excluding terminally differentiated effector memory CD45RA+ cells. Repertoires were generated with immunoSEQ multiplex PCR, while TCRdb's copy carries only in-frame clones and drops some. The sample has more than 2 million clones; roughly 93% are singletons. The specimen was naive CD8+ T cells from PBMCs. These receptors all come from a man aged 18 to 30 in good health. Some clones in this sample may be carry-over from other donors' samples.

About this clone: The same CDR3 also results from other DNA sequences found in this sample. CDR3 protein: CASSLVGNSNQPQHF. The CDR3 DNA reads as TGTGCCAGCAGTTTGGTAGGGAACAGCAATCAGCCCCAGCATTTT. This sequence joins TRBV28 and TRBJ1-5, with no clear D. The germline V and J ends were trimmed by 3 bases and 1 base, with 10 bases remaining between them. This CDR3 spans 15 amino acids. Germline assignment: CDR1 MDHEN and CDR2 SYDVKM.

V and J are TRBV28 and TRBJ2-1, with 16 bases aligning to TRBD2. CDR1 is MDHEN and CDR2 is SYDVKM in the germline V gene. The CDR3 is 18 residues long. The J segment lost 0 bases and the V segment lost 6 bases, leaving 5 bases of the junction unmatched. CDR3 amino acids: CASSRGLAGGDSYNEQFF. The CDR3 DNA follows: TGTGCCAGCAGCCGGGGACTAGCGGGAGGGGACTCCTACAATGAGCAGTTCTTC.

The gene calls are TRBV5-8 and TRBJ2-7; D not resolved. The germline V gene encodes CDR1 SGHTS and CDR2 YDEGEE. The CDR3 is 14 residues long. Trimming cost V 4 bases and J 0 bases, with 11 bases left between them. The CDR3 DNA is TGTGCCAGCAGCCACTTTTCCAGCTCCTACGAGCAGTACTTC. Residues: CASSHFSSSYEQYF.

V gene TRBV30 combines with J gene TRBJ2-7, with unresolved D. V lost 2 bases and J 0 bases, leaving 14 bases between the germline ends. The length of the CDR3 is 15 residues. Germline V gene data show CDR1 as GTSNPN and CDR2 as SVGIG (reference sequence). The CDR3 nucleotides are TGTGCCTGGAGTCTTTTACAATTGAGCTCCTACGAGCAGTACTTC. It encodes CAWSLLQLSSYEQYF.

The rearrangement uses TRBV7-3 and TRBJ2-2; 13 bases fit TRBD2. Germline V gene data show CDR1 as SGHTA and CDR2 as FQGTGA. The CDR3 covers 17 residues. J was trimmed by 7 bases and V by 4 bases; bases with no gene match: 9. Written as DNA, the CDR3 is TGTGCCAGCAGCTATACTAGCGGGAGGGCTGTTGGCGGGGAGCTGTTTTTT. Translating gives CASSYTSGRAVGGELFF.

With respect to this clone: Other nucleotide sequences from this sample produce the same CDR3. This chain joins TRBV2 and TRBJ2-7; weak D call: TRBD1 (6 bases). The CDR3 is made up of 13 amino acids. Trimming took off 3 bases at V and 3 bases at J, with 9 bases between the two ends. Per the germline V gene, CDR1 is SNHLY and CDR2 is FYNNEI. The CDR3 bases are TGTGCCAGCAGTGATACAGGGAGCTACGAGCAGTACTTC. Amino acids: CASSDTGSYEQYF.

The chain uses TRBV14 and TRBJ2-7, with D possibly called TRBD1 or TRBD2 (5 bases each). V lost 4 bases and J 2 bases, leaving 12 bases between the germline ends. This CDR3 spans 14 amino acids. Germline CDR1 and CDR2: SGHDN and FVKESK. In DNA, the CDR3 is TGTGCCAGCAGCCCGGGGCCAGGAACCTACGAGCAGTACTTC. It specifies CASSPGPGTYEQYF.

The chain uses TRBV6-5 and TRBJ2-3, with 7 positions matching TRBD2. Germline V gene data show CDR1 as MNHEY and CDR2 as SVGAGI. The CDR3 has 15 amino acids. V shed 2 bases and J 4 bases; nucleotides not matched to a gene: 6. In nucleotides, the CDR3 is TGTGCCAGCAGTTACGGCGGGAGAGTTGCAGATACGCAGTATTTT. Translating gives CASSYGGRVADTQYF.

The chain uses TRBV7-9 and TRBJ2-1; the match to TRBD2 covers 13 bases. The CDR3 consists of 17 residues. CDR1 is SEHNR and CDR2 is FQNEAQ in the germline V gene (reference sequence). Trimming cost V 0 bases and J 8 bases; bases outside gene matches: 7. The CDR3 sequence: CASSLAAGLAGDDEQFF. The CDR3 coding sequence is TGTGCCAGCAGCTTAGCCGCCGGACTAGCGGGAGATGATGAGCAGTTCTTC.

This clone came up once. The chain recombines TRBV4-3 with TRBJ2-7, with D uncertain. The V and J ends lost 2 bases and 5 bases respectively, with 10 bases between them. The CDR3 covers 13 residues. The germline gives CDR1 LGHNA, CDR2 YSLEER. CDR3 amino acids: CASSQFFVNEQYF. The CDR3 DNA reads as TGCGCCAGCAGCCAATTCTTCGTCAACGAGCAGTACTTC.

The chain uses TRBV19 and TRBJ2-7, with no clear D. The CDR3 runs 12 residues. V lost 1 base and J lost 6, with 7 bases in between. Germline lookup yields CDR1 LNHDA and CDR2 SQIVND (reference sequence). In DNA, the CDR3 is TGTGCCAGTAGTATAGGACGGAGCGAGCAGTACTTC. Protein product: CASSIGRSEQYF.

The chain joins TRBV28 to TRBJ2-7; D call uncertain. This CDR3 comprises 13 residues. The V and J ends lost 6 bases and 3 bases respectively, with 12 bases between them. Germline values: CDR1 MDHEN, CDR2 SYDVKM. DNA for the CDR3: TGTGCCAGCAGCCCGCCGACCCTCTACGAGCAGTACTTC. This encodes CASSPPTLYEQYF. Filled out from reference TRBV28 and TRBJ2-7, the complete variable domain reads DVKVTQSSRYLVKRTGEKVFLECVQDMDHENMFWYRQDPGLGLRLIYFSYDVKMKEKGDIPEGYSVSREKKERFSLILESASTNQTSMYLCASSPPTLYEQYFGPGTRLTVT.

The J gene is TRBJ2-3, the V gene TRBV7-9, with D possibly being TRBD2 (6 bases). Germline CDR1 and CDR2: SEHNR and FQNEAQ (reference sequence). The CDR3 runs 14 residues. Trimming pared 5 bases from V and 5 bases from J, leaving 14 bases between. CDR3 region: CASSHSLGGDTQYF. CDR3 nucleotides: TGTGCCAGCAGCCACTCGCTGGGGGGAGATACGCAGTATTTT.

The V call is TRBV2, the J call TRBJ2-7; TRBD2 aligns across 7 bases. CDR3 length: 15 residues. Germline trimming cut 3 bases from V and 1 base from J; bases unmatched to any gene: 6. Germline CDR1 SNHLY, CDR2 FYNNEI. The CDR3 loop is CASSDWGGRSYEQYF. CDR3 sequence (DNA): TGTGCCAGCAGTGATTGGGGAGGGAGGTCCTACGAGCAGTACTTC.

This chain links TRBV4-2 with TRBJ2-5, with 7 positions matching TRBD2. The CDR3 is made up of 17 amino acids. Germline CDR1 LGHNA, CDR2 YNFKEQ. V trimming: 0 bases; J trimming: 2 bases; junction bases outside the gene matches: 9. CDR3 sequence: CASSQDMTSRDQETQYF. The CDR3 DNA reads TGTGCCAGCAGCCAAGATATGACTAGCCGTGATCAAGAGACCCAGTACTTC.

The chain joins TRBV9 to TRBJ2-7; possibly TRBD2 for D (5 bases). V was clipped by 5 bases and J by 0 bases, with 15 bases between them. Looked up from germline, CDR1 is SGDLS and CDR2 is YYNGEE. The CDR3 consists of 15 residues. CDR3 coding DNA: TGTGCCAGCAGTCCCGACGTAGCGAGCTCCTACGAGCAGTACTTC. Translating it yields CASSPDVASSYEQYF.

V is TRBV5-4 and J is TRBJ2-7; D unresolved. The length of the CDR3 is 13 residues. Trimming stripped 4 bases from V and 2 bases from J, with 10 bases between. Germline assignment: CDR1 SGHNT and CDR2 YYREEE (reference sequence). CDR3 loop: CASSIELPYEQYF. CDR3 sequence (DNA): TGTGCCAGCAGCATCGAGCTTCCCTACGAGCAGTACTTC.

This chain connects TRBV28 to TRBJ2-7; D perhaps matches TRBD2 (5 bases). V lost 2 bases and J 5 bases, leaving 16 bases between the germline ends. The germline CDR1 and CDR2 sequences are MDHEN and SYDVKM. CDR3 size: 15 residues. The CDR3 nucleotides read TGTGCCAGCAGTTTAGGGGTCCGGGGTAACCACGAGCAGTACTTC. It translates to CASSLGVRGNHEQYF.

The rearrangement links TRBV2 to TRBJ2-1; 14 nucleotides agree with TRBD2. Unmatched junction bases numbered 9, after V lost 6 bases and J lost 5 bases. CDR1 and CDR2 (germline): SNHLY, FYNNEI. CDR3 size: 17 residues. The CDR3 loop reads CASSARLAGGIDNEQFF. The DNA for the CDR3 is TGTGCCAGCAGCGCGAGACTAGCGGGAGGGATAGACAATGAGCAGTTCTTC.

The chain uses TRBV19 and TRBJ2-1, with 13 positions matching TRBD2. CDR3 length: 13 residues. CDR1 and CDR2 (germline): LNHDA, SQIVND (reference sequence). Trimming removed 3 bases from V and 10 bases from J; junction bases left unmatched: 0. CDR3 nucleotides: TGTGCCAGTAGTATGACTAGCGGGAGGGAGCAGTTCTTC. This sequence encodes CASSMTSGREQFF.

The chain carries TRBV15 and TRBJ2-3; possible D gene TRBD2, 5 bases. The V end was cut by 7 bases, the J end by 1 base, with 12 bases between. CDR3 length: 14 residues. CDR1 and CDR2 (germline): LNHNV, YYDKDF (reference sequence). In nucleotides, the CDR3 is TGTGCCACCACCCGAGGGCTCGGCACAGATACGCAGTATTTT. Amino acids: CATTRGLGTDTQYF.

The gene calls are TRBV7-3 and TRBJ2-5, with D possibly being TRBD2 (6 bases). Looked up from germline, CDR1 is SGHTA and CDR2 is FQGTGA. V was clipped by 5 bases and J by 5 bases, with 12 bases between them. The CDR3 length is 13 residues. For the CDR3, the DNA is TGTGCCAGCAGCCCGGGGGTCGGGGAGACCCAGTACTTC. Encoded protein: CASSPGVGETQYF.

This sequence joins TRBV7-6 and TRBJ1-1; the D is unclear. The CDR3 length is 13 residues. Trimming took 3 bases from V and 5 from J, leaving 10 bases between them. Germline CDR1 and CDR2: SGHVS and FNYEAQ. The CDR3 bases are TGTGCCAGCAGCTTTAAGGTGGGGACTGAAGCTTTCTTT. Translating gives CASSFKVGTEAFF.

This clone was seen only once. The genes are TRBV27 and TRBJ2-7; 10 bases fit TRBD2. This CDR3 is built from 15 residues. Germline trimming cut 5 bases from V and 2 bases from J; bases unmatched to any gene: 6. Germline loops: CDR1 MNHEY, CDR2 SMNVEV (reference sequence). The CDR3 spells CASSQGTSDPYEQYF. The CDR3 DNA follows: TGTGCCAGCAGTCAAGGGACTAGCGATCCCTACGAGCAGTACTTC.

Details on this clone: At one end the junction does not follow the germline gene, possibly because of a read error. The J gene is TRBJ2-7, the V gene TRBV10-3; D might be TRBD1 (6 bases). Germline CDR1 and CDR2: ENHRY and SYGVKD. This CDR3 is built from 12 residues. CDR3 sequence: CAIKAPTGPHLF. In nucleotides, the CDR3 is TGTGCCATCAAAGCCCCGACAGGTCCTCACCTCTTC.

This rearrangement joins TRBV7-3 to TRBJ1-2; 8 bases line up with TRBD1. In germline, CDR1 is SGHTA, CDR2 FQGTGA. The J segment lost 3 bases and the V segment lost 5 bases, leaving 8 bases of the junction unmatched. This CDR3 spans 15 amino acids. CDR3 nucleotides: TGTGCCAGCAGCGCCCAAGACAGGGGTCACTATGGCTACACCTTC. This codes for CASSAQDRGHYGYTF.

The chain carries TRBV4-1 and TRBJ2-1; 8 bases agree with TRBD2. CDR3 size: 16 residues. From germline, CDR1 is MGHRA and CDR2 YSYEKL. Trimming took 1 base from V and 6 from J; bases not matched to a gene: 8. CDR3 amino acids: CASSQVRLARGNEQFF. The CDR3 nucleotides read TGCGCCAGCAGCCAAGTTAGACTAGCGCGGGGCAATGAGCAGTTCTTC.

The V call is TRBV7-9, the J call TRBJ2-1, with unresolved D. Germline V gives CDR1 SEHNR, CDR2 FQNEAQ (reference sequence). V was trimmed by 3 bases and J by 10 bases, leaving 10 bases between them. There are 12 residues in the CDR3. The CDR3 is CASSLLAEEQFF. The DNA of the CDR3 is TGTGCCAGCAGCTTGCTTGCAGAGGAGCAGTTCTTC.

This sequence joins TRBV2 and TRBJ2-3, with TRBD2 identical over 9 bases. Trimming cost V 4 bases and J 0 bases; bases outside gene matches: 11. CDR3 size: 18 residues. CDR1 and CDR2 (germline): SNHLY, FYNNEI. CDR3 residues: CASSGSGRHPPSTDTQYF. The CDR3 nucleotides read TGTGCCAGCAGTGGGAGCGGGAGGCATCCACCTAGCACAGATACGCAGTATTTT.

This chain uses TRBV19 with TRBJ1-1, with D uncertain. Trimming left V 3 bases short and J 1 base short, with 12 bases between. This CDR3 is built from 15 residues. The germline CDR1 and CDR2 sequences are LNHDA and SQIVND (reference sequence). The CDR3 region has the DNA TGTGCCAGTAGTATGGGGTTCAGGAGGAACACTGAAGCTTTCTTT. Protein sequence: CASSMGFRRNTEAFF.

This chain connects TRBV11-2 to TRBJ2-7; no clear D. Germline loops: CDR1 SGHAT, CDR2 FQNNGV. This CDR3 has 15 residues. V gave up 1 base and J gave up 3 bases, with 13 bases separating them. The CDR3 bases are TGTGCCAGCAGCTTAGGGACGGGCGGTTACTACGAGCAGTACTTC. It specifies CASSLGTGGYYEQYF. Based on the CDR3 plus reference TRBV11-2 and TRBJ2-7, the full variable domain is EAGVAQSPRYKIIEKRQSVAFWCNPISGHATLYWYQQILGQGPKLLIQFQNNGVVDDSQLPKDRFSAERLKGVDSTLKIQPAKLEDSAVYLCASSLGTGGYYEQYFGPGTRLTVT.